These 17 T cell receptor beta chains share one sample of origin, sequenced in a study of blood T cells in healthy people across ages. A second PCR of roughly 7 to 11 cycles used a sample-barcoded 5' primer and a J-beta primer mix. TCRdb fed the 5' RACE reads into MiXCR, producing one record per CDR3 protein. The sample lists about a million distinct CDR3 sequences; 48% were seen once. The sequenced sample consisted of blood. The source is a man aged 25-45 years in good health.

V usage is TRBV11-3 and J usage is TRBJ2-5, with 7 bases fitting TRBD1. V was clipped by 5 bases and J by 4 bases; unmatched bases: 13. This CDR3 has 16 residues. The germline V gene encodes CDR1 SGHNT and CDR2 YENEEA. The CDR3 nucleotides read TGTGCCAGCAGCCCGGGTGACAGGGAATGGGGAGAGACCCAGTACTTC. Protein product: CASSPGDREWGETQYF.

With respect to this clonotype: At one end the junction does not follow the germline gene, possibly because of a read error. The chain links TRBV10-3 to TRBJ2-1; 12 nucleotides align to TRBD2. In germline, CDR1 is ENHRY, CDR2 SYGVKD. The CDR3 totals 17 residues. The CDR3 protein is CAICDSGTSGRKGEQFF. CDR3 DNA: TGTGCCATCTGTGATTCCGGGACTAGCGGGCGGAAGGGTGAGCAGTTCTTC.

The V and J genes are TRBV27 and TRBJ2-3; D unclear. CDR3 length: 14 amino acids. The germline V gene encodes CDR1 MNHEY and CDR2 SMNVEV (reference sequence). V shed 5 bases and J shed 2 bases, with 11 bases lying between them. The CDR3 region has the DNA TGTGCCAGCAGTCCCACGTCCATCACAGATACGCAGTATTTT. Translated, it gives CASSPTSITDTQYF.

The V and J genes are TRBV3-1 and TRBJ2-5; D possibly corresponds to TRBD2 (5 bases). Trimming removed 1 base at V and 4 bases at J, with 10 bases between. The CDR3 sequence is 14 residues long. Germline lookup yields CDR1 LGHDT and CDR2 YNNKEL (reference sequence). CDR3 in amino acids: CASSQVSVRETQYF. In nucleotides, the CDR3 is TGTGCCAGCAGCCAAGTTAGCGTCCGAGAGACCCAGTACTTC.

The rearrangement joins TRBV7-8 to TRBJ1-1; no clear D. This CDR3 spans 14 amino acids. V lost 11 bases, J lost 0 bases, and 16 bases lay in between. Looked up from germline, CDR1 is SGHVS and CDR2 is FQNEAQ. The CDR3 bases are TGTGCCTCCCGGAGGGCCAGCATGAACACTGAAGCTTTCTTT. Its translation: CASRRASMNTEAFF. Based on the CDR3 plus reference TRBV7-8 and TRBJ1-1, the full variable domain is GAGVSQSPRYKVAKRGQDVALRCDPISGHVSLFWYQQALGQGPEFLTYFQNEAQLDKSGLPSDRFFAERPEGSVSTLKIQRTQQEDSAVYLCASRRASMNTEAFFGQGTRLTVV.

The chain carries TRBV6-5 and TRBJ2-7, with D uncertain. Germline CDR1 and CDR2: MNHEY and SVGAGI. Trimming took 5 bases from V and 5 from J, leaving 16 bases between them. The CDR3 is made up of 14 amino acids. This chain's CDR3 is CASSLSGWSHEQYF. DNA for the CDR3: TGTGCCAGCAGTCTCTCGGGTTGGTCCCACGAGCAGTACTTC.

This clonotype was recorded a few times. J is TRBJ1-2 and V is TRBV6-6, with D perhaps TRBD1 (5 bases). The CDR3 spans 11 residues. CDR1 and CDR2 (germline): MNHNY, SVGAGI (reference sequence). V lost 4 bases, J lost 8 bases, and 8 bases lay in between. The CDR3 is CASSWDRGYTF. The CDR3 nucleotides read TGTGCCAGCAGTTGGGACCGCGGCTACACCTTC.

Notes on this clonotype: The junction shows a germline mismatch at one end, possibly a read error. The rearrangement links TRBV7-9 to TRBJ2-1, with 10 bases lining up with TRBD2. Germline loops: CDR1 SEHNR, CDR2 FQNEAQ (reference sequence). The CDR3 spans 14 residues. CDR3 coding DNA: TGTGCCGGCAGCTTCCTAGCGGGGGACAATGAGCAGTTCTTC. Its protein is CAGSFLAGDNEQFF.

The chain employs TRBV6-2 or TRBV6-3 and TRBJ1-1; weak D call: TRBD1 (6 bases). CDR3 length equals 13 residues. The germline V gene encodes CDR1 MNHEY and CDR2 SVGEGT. V was trimmed by 5 bases and J by 5 bases, leaving 12 bases between them. The CDR3 loop is CASSRQVTTEAFF. CDR3 sequence (DNA): TGTGCCAGCAGTAGACAGGTTACAACTGAAGCTTTCTTT.

The chain carries TRBV28 and TRBJ2-3; D may be TRBD1 or TRBD2 (5 bases each). Trimming took 5 bases from V and 9 from J, leaving 18 bases between them. This CDR3 has 14 residues. CDR1 and CDR2 (germline): MDHEN, SYDVKM. As DNA, the CDR3 is TGTGCCAGCAGTCCGGGACCAGGCATCAAGACGCAGTATTTT. Residues: CASSPGPGIKTQYF.

This chain connects TRBV12-3 or TRBV12-4 to TRBJ2-6, with no clear D. This CDR3 region has 16 residues. V lost 6 bases and J 0 bases, leaving 12 bases between the germline ends. The CDR3: CASRTDANSGANVLTF. The CDR3 DNA follows: TGTGCCAGCAGGACGGACGCCAACTCTGGGGCCAACGTCCTGACTTTC.

In this sample, this clonotype turned up a few times. The V and J genes are TRBV4-1 and TRBJ2-3; 11 positions match TRBD2. CDR1 is MGHRA, CDR2 YSYEKL, per germline. The V gene end was trimmed by 4 bases and the J gene end by 3 bases; junction bases not matched to a gene: 12. CDR3 length: 18 amino acids. In DNA form, the CDR3 reads TGCGCCAGCAGCCGGACTCCCACTAGCGGGGGCCTTACAGATACGCAGTATTTT. Translating gives CASSRTPTSGGLTDTQYF.

The V gene is TRBV27, the J gene TRBJ1-2; D possibly corresponds to TRBD1 (6 bases). Germline CDR1 reads MNHEY; CDR2 reads SMNVEV (reference sequence). CDR3 length: 14 residues. Trimming pared 6 bases from V and 5 bases from J, leaving 16 bases between. The CDR3 loop reads CASSLRGEEYGYTF. CDR3 bases: TGTGCCAGCAGCCTGAGGGGGGAAGAGTATGGCTACACCTTC.

Remarks on this clonotype: The germline gene is not matched at one end of the junction; a read error may be the cause. The chain couples TRBV4-1 to TRBJ2-7, with 11 bases matching TRBD2. CDR3 length: 16 residues. Germline CDR1 and CDR2: MGHRA and YSYEKL. As DNA, the CDR3 is TGCGCCAGCAGCCAACCGATCGGGACTAGCGGCTACGGGCAGTACTTC. This gives the protein CASSQPIGTSGYGQYF.

The chain combines TRBV29-1 with TRBJ2-5; the D call may be TRBD1 or TRBD2 (5 bases each). This CDR3 region has 13 residues. Germline assignment: CDR1 SQVTM and CDR2 ANQGSEA. Trimming shortened V by 7 bases and J by 2 bases, and 14 bases separated the two germline ends. DNA of the CDR3: TGCAGCGCCGTGGGACGGGGACAAGAGACCCAGTACTTC. The encoded protein is CSAVGRGQETQYF.

The V gene is TRBV2, the J gene TRBJ1-5, with D unclear. Germline values: CDR1 SNHLY, CDR2 FYNNEI. V lost 1 base and J lost 0, with 19 bases in between. The CDR3 covers 19 residues. CDR3 sequence reads: CASSEGNIWAENSNQPQHF. CDR3 DNA: TGTGCCAGCAGTGAAGGGAATATCTGGGCGGAGAATAGCAATCAGCCCCAGCATTTT.

This clonotype was recorded only once. The chain employs TRBV9 and TRBJ1-1; a possible D gene is TRBD1 (6 bases). Trimming cost V 0 bases and J 3 bases, with 12 bases left between them. The CDR3 is made up of 15 amino acids. Germline assignment: CDR1 SGDLS and CDR2 YYNGEE. The DNA for the CDR3 is TGTGCCAGCAGCGTAGACGGGGGCTGGTACACTGAAGCTTTCTTT. Protein product: CASSVDGGWYTEAFF.